Listed here are 32 T cell receptor beta chains from one sample, sequenced in a study of T cell repertoires in cytomegalovirus infection. What these receptors recognize is not known. TCRdb reprocessed the reads with MiXCR, giving one entry per CDR3 protein. The sample has fewer than 950,000 distinct CDR3 sequences; about 30% are singletons. Source: cultured CD8+ T cells from PBMCs, taken from culture after CMV antigen stimulation. The source is a human donor in good health (CMV status not recorded). Some clones in this sample may be carry-over from other donors' samples.

V gene TRBV6-2 or TRBV6-3 combines with J gene TRBJ1-6; 7 bases are a match to TRBD1. The length of the CDR3 is 15 residues. Germline V CDR1 and CDR2: MNHEY, SVGEGT. V shed 6 bases, J shed 7 bases, and the junction held 9 bases outside the gene matches. The CDR3 loop reads CASSLPPGQNSPLHF. The CDR3 DNA reads as TGTGCCAGCAGCCTTCCCCCGGGACAGAATTCACCCCTCCACTTT.

This chain connects TRBV2 to TRBJ2-7; TRBD1 might be the D (6 bases). Germline V lookup: CDR1 SNHLY, CDR2 FYNNEI. Trimming pared 7 bases from V and 0 bases from J, leaving 13 bases between. The CDR3 is 14 residues long. CDR3 residues: CASIKGGDSYEQYF. CDR3 in DNA: TGTGCCAGCATTAAAGGGGGAGACTCCTACGAGCAGTACTTC.

This clonotype was seen more than once but under ten times. The chain has TRBV6-5 and TRBJ1-1; 7 bases line up with TRBD1. The CDR3 spans 14 residues. J was trimmed by 6 bases and V by 8 bases; bases with no gene match: 12. The germline V gene encodes CDR1 MNHEY and CDR2 SVGAGI. This CDR3 is CASRSPGGGPEAFF. The CDR3 region has the DNA TGTGCCAGCCGATCACCCGGAGGGGGCCCTGAAGCTTTCTTT.

This chain links TRBV6-8 with TRBJ2-2; D tentatively reads TRBD1 or TRBD2 (5 bases each). The germline V gene encodes CDR1 MNHGY and CDR2 SAAAGT. The CDR3 has 15 residues. V lost 5 bases to trimming and J lost 1 base, with 11 bases between them. The CDR3 DNA sequence: TGTGCCAGCAGTGTGGGGGATCTGAACACCGGGGAGCTGTTTTTT. This encodes CASSVGDLNTGELFF.

The table lists this clonotype with many counts. The chain employs TRBV7-8 and TRBJ1-6, with D perhaps TRBD1 (6 bases). CDR3 length: 14 amino acids. The germline V gene has CDR1 SGHVS and CDR2 FQNEAQ. V shed 1 base and J shed 7 bases, with 8 bases lying between them. The CDR3 protein is CASSLGTDNSPLHF. For the CDR3, the DNA is TGTGCCAGCAGCTTAGGGACAGACAATTCACCCCTCCACTTT.

The chain links TRBV6-2 or TRBV6-3 to TRBJ2-1; 8 bases are a match to TRBD2. V lost 6 bases to trimming and J lost 2 bases; unmatched junction nucleotides: 9. Looked up from germline, CDR1 is MNHEY and CDR2 is SVGEGT. CDR3 length: 16 residues. CDR3 in amino acids: CASSILAVWPYNEQFF. DNA for the CDR3: TGTGCCAGCAGCATACTAGCGGTGTGGCCCTACAATGAGCAGTTCTTC.

CDR3 nucleotide sequence: TGTGCCAGCAGCGTAGCGGGGTCCGAGCAGTACTTC. Translating it yields CASSVAGSEQYF. The chain uses TRBV9 and TRBJ2-7; D is perhaps TRBD2 (5 bases). Germline V CDR1 and CDR2: SGDLS, YYNGEE. The length of the CDR3 is 12 residues. V was clipped by 0 bases and J by 6 bases, with 7 bases between them.

This clonotype was detected only once. This may be a read error: a much more frequent sequence differs by one nucleotide. The chain has TRBV7-6 and TRBJ2-1, with D perhaps matching TRBD2 (6 bases). The CDR3 contains 13 residues. The germline gives CDR1 SGHVS, CDR2 FNYEAQ. Trimming pared 1 base from V and 9 bases from J, leaving 10 bases between. CDR3 loop: CASSLGEDGEQFF. CDR3 nucleotides: TGTGCCAGCAGCTTAGGGGAGGATGGTGAGCAGTTCTTC.

Only a few counts were recorded for this clonotype. This chain links TRBV27 with TRBJ2-3; D is ambiguous. Germline assignment: CDR1 MNHEY and CDR2 SMNVEV (reference sequence). V was trimmed by 5 bases and J by 6 bases, leaving 15 bases between them. CDR3 length: 14 residues. CDR3 nucleotide sequence: TGTGCCAGCAGTCCAGACCGTCCGAGGGATACGCAGTATTTT. It translates to CASSPDRPRDTQYF.

In its sample, this clonotype was seen once. This chain uses TRBV6-2 or TRBV6-3 with TRBJ2-5, with D unresolved. Germline V gene sequence: CDR1 MNHEY, CDR2 SVGEGT. The CDR3 contains 15 residues. The ends were cut back, 10 bases at V and 5 bases at J, with 23 bases in the middle. The chain's CDR3 is CATHTLDPSLETQYF. The DNA for the CDR3 is TGTGCCACCCACACCCTGGATCCTAGTCTTGAGACCCAGTACTTC.

Only a few counts were recorded for this clonotype. The genes are TRBV12-3 or TRBV12-4 and TRBJ1-5; D unclear. This CDR3 has 18 residues. V dropped 8 bases and J dropped 0 bases, with 23 bases sitting between them. The CDR3 loop reads CASQFAEREWASNQPQHF. The CDR3 coding sequence is TGTGCCAGCCAATTTGCCGAGAGGGAGTGGGCTAGCAATCAGCCCCAGCATTTT.

This clonotype has a count of ten or more. The chain links TRBV20-1 to TRBJ2-5, with 8 bases aligning to TRBD1. V lost 3 bases, J lost 5 bases, and 11 bases stayed unmatched. The CDR3 length is 15 residues. Germline V CDR1 and CDR2: DFQATT, SNEGSKA (reference sequence). The CDR3 DNA follows: TGCAGTGCTAGGGCTCTCGGACAGGGAACGGAGACCCAGTACTTC. Translating it yields CSARALGQGTETQYF.

Points on this clonotype: A read error may be the cause here, since a much bigger clone is one base away. CDR3 residues: CASSSPDGSTYNDQFF. Here the CDR3 DNA reads TGTGCCAGCAGCTCACCGGACGGTTCCACCTACAATGATCAGTTCTTC. V is TRBV7-8 and J is TRBJ2-1; D is unclear. Germline values: CDR1 SGHVS, CDR2 FQNEAQ. The CDR3 loop spans 16 amino acids.

This chain links TRBV6-1 with TRBJ2-5; the match to TRBD1 covers 7 bases. This CDR3 contains 14 residues. Per the germline V gene, CDR1 is MNHNS and CDR2 is SASEGT. After removal of 5 bases from V and 5 bases from J, the junction contained 8 bases not matched to a gene. For the CDR3, the DNA is TGTGCCAGCAGTCTTACAGGGGTGGACGAGACCCAGTACTTC. This translates into CASSLTGVDETQYF.

This clonotype was observed many times. The gene calls are TRBV7-2 and TRBJ2-7; no clear D. V was pared by 8 bases and J by 2 bases, with 19 bases between. CDR3 length equals 15 residues. Per germline, CDR1 SGHTA and CDR2 FQGNSA. CDR3 amino acids: CASLQKGQATYEQYF. The DNA for the CDR3 is TGTGCCAGCTTGCAAAAAGGGCAGGCCACCTACGAGCAGTACTTC. Together with reference TRBV7-2 and TRBJ2-7, the CDR3 gives the full variable domain: GAGVSQSPSNKVTEKGKDVELRCDPISGHTALYWYRQSLGQGLEFLIYFQGNSAPDKSGLPSDRFSAERTGGSVSTLTIQRTQQEDSAVYLCASLQKGQATYEQYFGPGTRLTVT.

At least ten counts were recorded for this clonotype. The rearrangement uses TRBV12-3 or TRBV12-4 and TRBJ2-1, with D perhaps matching TRBD2 (5 bases). The V end lost 3 bases, the J end lost 0 bases, and 6 bases lay between the germline ends. The length of the CDR3 is 14 residues. The CDR3 loop is CASSFAGSYNEQFF. In nucleotides, the CDR3 is TGTGCCAGCAGTTTTGCGGGCTCCTACAATGAGCAGTTCTTC.

This clonotype has only a few counts. The gene calls are TRBV19 and TRBJ2-1, with 9 bases identical to TRBD1. Unmatched junction bases numbered 9, after V lost 1 base and J lost 11 bases. CDR3 size: 15 residues. Germline CDR1 and CDR2: LNHDA and SQIVND (reference sequence). Here the CDR3 reads CASSIVTGGAGKQFF. Here the CDR3 DNA reads TGTGCCAGTAGTATAGTCACAGGGGGCGCGGGGAAGCAGTTCTTC.

The V and J genes are TRBV19 and TRBJ1-5; D uncertain. Trimming took 5 bases from V and 0 from J, leaving 14 bases between them. The CDR3 contains 16 residues. CDR1 is LNHDA, CDR2 SQIVND, per germline (reference sequence). As DNA, the CDR3 is TGTGCCAGTAGTGTGGAGGACGTTTATAGCAATCAGCCCCAGCATTTT. Its protein is CASSVEDVYSNQPQHF.

The chain links TRBV7-9 to TRBJ1-1, with D uncertain. Germline V gene data show CDR1 as SEHNR and CDR2 as FQNEAQ (reference sequence). V was clipped by 5 bases and J by 2 bases, with 9 bases between them. The length of the CDR3 is 13 residues. CDR3: CASSPERNTEAFF. The CDR3 DNA sequence: TGTGCCAGCAGCCCCGAGCGAAACACTGAAGCTTTCTTT.

This clonotype has a handful of counts. The chain uses TRBV11-2 and TRBJ2-1; possibly TRBD2 for D (6 bases). Per germline, CDR1 SGHAT and CDR2 FQNNGV. The CDR3 length is 15 residues. Trimming stripped 5 bases from V and 1 base from J, with 12 bases between. DNA of the CDR3: TGTGCCAGCAGCCCTTTGGGGAGGTCCTACAATGAGCAGTTCTTC. It codes for CASSPLGRSYNEQFF.

This clonotype has a count of ten or more. The V gene is TRBV7-9, the J gene TRBJ1-1; D gene uncertain. The V and J ends lost 5 bases and 0 bases respectively, with 10 bases between them. CDR1 and CDR2 from the germline V gene are SEHNR and FQNEAQ (reference sequence). The CDR3 consists of 14 residues. CDR3 amino acids: CASSTRWMNTEAFF. The CDR3 nucleotides read TGTGCCAGCAGCACCCGGTGGATGAACACTGAAGCTTTCTTT. Filled out from reference TRBV7-9 and TRBJ1-1, the complete variable domain reads DTGVSQNPRHKITKRGQNVTFRCDPISEHNRLYWYRQTLGQGPEFLTYFQNEAQLEKSRLLSDRFSAERPKGSFSTLEIQRTEQGDSAMYLCASSTRWMNTEAFFGQGTRLTVV.

Ten or more counts support this clonotype. The chain carries TRBV7-2 and TRBJ2-1; D not resolved. There are 15 residues in the CDR3. Deletions cut 3 bases from V and 2 bases from J, with 11 bases between. CDR1 is SGHTA and CDR2 is FQGNSA in the germline V gene. CDR3 bases: TGTGCCAGCAGCTTCTCCCAGATCACCTACAATGAGCAGTTCTTC. Its translation is CASSFSQITYNEQFF.

This rearrangement joins TRBV19 to TRBJ2-7; 10 bases map to TRBD1. The V gene's germline CDR1 is LNHDA and CDR2 SQIVND (reference sequence). J gave up 1 base and V 7 bases, and 1 base lay outside the gene matches. CDR3 length: 13 amino acids. The CDR3 loop reads CASKDRGSYEQYF. CDR3 bases: TGTGCCAGTAAGGACAGGGGGTCCTACGAGCAGTACTTC.

The chain is built from TRBV19 and TRBJ2-1, with TRBD1 as a possible D gene (6 bases). The CDR3 length is 13 residues. The V gene lost 8 bases and the J gene lost 3 bases, with 11 bases spanning the gap. CDR1 is LNHDA and CDR2 is SQIVND in the germline V gene (reference sequence). The CDR3 protein is CASHQGSYNEQFF. The CDR3 DNA reads as TGTGCCAGTCACCAGGGGAGCTACAATGAGCAGTTCTTC.

The J gene is TRBJ2-3, the V gene TRBV4-1; the match to TRBD2 covers 8 bases. Germline CDR1 reads MGHRA; CDR2 reads YSYEKL. The trim removed 1 base at V and 4 bases at J, leaving 7 bases unmatched. The CDR3 runs to 16 residues. CDR3 sequence reads: CASSQAPGLDPDTQYF. CDR3 nucleotide sequence: TGCGCCAGCAGCCAAGCACCGGGACTAGACCCAGATACGCAGTATTTT.

This clonotype was found many times. The CDR3 is CASSSFGQGGDLLGYGYTF. The CDR3, as DNA: TGTGCCAGCAGCTCGTTCGGGCAGGGAGGGGATCTATTAGGCTATGGCTACACCTTC. The chain recombines TRBV7-8 with TRBJ1-2, with a tentative D call TRBD1 (5 bases). Germline lookup yields CDR1 SGHVS and CDR2 FQNEAQ. The CDR3 has 19 amino acids. The ends were cut back, 4 bases at V and 4 bases at J, with 28 bases in the middle.

This chain connects TRBV7-6 to TRBJ1-4, with 7 bases identical to TRBD1. This CDR3 spans 18 amino acids. Trimming took 2 bases from V and 2 from J; bases not matched to a gene: 11. Germline V CDR1 and CDR2: SGHVS, FNYEAQ. CDR3 protein: CASSLWAELTGTNEKLFF. The CDR3 DNA sequence: TGTGCCAGCAGCTTATGGGCGGAGTTGACAGGGACTAATGAAAAACTGTTTTTT.

V and J are TRBV4-1 and TRBJ2-1; 13 bases are a match to TRBD2. V lost 1 base to trimming and J lost 3 bases; unmatched junction nucleotides: 3. The length of the CDR3 is 17 residues. Germline lookup yields CDR1 MGHRA and CDR2 YSYEKL. The CDR3, as DNA: TGCGCCAGCAGCCAAGGACTAGCGGGGGGCGGCTACAATGAGCAGTTCTTC. Translation: CASSQGLAGGGYNEQFF.

V usage is TRBV27 and J usage is TRBJ1-5, with D uncertain. V was shortened by 3 bases and J by 3 bases, with 9 bases between the two germline ends. The germline V gene encodes CDR1 MNHEY and CDR2 SMNVEV (reference sequence). CDR3 length: 14 residues. CDR3 protein: CASSFESTNQPQHF. The CDR3 DNA is TGTGCCAGCAGTTTTGAGAGTACCAATCAGCCCCAGCATTTT.

This clonotype showed up just a few times. The chain couples TRBV4-1 to TRBJ2-7; D unclear. V was trimmed by 1 base and J by 0 bases, leaving 7 bases between them. This CDR3 comprises 14 residues. Germline-derived CDR1 and CDR2 are MGHRA and YSYEKL. This chain's CDR3 is CASSQGKNSYEQYF. For the CDR3, the DNA is TGCGCCAGCAGCCAAGGCAAGAACTCCTACGAGCAGTACTTC.

This clonotype was detected many times. The rearrangement joins TRBV5-1 to TRBJ2-3; weak D call: TRBD1 (6 bases). Germline assignment: CDR1 SGHRS and CDR2 YFSETQ. The CDR3 consists of 14 residues. The ends were cut back, 6 bases at V and 4 bases at J, with 15 bases in the middle. CDR3 sequence (DNA): TGCGCCAGCATCGGGACACCAGGCCCAGATACGCAGTATTTT. Protein product: CASIGTPGPDTQYF.

The chain employs TRBV2 and TRBJ2-7; D is perhaps TRBD1 (5 bases). Trimming took off 3 bases at V and 6 bases at J, with 18 bases between the two ends. The CDR3 totals 15 residues. The germline gives CDR1 SNHLY, CDR2 FYNNEI. CDR3 DNA sequence: TGTGCCAGCAGTGAGAAGGGGCAACGATGGGTCGAGCAGTACTTC. Translation: CASSEKGQRWVEQYF.